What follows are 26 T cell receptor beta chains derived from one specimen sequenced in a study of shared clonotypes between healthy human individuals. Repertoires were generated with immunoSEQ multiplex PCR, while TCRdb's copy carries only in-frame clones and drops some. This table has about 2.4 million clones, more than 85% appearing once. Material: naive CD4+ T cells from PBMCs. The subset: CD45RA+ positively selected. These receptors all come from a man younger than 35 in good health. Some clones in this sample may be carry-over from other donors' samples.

The CDR3 loop is CASSQGTGEGTEAFF. The CDR3 nucleotides read TGTGCCAGCAGCCAGGGGACAGGGGAGGGCACTGAAGCTTTCTTT. The J gene is TRBJ1-1, the V gene TRBV11-2; 10 nucleotides line up with TRBD1. The CDR3 runs 15 residues. V trimming: 5 bases; J trimming: 4 bases; junction bases outside the gene matches: 7. The germline V gene encodes CDR1 SGHAT and CDR2 FQNNGV.

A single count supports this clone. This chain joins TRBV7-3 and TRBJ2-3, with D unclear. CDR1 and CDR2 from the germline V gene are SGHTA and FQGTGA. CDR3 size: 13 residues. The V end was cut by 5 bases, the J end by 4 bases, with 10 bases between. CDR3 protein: CASSRSRSDTQYF. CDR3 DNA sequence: TGTGCCAGCAGCCGGAGCAGATCAGATACGCAGTATTTT.

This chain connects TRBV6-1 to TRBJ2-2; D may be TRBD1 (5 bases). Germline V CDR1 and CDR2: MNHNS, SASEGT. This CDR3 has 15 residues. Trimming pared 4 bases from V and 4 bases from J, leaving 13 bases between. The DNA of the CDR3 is TGTGCCAGCAGTGTCGACAGTGGGCGCACCGGGGAGCTGTTTTTT. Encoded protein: CASSVDSGRTGELFF.

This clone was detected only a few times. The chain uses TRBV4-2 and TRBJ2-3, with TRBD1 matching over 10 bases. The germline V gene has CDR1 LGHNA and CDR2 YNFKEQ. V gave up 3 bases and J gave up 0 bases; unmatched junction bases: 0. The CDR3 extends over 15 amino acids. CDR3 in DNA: TGTGCCAGCAGCCAGGGACAGGGGAGCACAGATACGCAGTATTTT. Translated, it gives CASSQGQGSTDTQYF.

The CDR3 coding sequence is TGTGCCAGCAGTAGTGACAGGGAAGAGACCCAGTACTTC. Its protein is CASSSDREETQYF. The chain employs TRBV2 and TRBJ2-5; TRBD1 agrees at 7 bases. After removal of 5 bases from V and 3 bases from J, the junction contained 3 bases not matched to a gene. The CDR3 consists of 13 residues. The germline CDR1 and CDR2 sequences are SNHLY and FYNNEI. The variable domain in full, completed from reference TRBV2 and TRBJ2-5, reads EPEVTQTPSHQVTQMGQEVILRCVPISNHLYFYWYRQILGQKVEFLVSFYNNEISEKSEIFDDQFSVERPDGSNFTLKIRSTKLEDSAMYFCASSSDREETQYFGPGTRLLVL.

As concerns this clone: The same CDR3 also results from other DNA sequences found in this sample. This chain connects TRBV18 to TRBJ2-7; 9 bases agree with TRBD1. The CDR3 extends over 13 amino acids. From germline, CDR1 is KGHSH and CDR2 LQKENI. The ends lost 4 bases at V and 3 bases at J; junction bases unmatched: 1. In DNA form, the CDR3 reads TGTGCCAGCTCACTGACAGGGGGCTACGAGCAGTACTTC. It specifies CASSLTGGYEQYF.

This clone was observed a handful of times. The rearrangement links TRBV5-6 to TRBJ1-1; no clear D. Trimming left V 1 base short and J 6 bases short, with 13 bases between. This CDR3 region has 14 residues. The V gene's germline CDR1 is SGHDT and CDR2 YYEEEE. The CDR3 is CASSLTGGPPEAFF. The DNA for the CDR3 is TGTGCCAGCAGCTTGACGGGTGGTCCCCCTGAAGCTTTCTTT.

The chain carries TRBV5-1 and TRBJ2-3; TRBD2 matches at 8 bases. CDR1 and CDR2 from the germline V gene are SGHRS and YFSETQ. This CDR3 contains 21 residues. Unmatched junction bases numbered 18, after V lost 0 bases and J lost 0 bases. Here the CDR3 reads CASSLGPTSWVSGSSTDTQYF. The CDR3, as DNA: TGCGCCAGCAGCTTGGGCCCCACCTCGTGGGTCAGCGGGAGCAGCACAGATACGCAGTATTTT.

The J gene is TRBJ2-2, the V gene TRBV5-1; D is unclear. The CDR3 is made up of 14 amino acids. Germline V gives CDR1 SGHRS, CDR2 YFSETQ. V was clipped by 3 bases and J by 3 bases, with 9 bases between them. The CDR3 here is CASSSRPDTGELFF. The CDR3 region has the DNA TGCGCCAGCAGCTCCCGCCCCGACACCGGGGAGCTGTTTTTT.

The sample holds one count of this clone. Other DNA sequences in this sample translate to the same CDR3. The DNA for the CDR3 is TGTGCCAGCAGCTTAGGTGGCCCAGATACGCAGTATTTT. As protein: CASSLGGPDTQYF. The chain has TRBV7-2 and TRBJ2-3; D unclear. V was cut by 1 base and J by 4 bases, with 6 bases left in between. Per the germline V gene, CDR1 is SGHTA and CDR2 is FQGNSA. The CDR3 runs 13 residues.

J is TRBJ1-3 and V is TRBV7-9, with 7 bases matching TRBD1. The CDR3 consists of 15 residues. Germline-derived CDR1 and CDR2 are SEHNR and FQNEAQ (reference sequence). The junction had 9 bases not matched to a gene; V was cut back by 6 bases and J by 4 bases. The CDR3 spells CASSLQGIPGNTIYF. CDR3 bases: TGTGCCAGCAGTTTACAGGGGATCCCAGGAAACACCATATATTTT.

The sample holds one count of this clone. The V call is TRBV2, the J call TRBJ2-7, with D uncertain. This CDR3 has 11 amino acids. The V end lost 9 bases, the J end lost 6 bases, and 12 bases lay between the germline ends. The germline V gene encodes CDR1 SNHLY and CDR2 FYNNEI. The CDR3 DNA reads TGTGCCAGTCGCCTCACCCCCGAGCAGTACTTC. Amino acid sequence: CASRLTPEQYF.

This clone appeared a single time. The CDR3 protein is CASSLDREGAFF. The CDR3 nucleotides are TGTGCCAGCAGCTTGGACAGGGAGGGAGCTTTCTTT. The chain carries TRBV5-6 and TRBJ1-1; TRBD1 might be the D (6 bases). The CDR3 is 12 residues long. V gave up 0 bases and J gave up 10 bases, with 10 bases separating them. Germline CDR1 and CDR2: SGHDT and YYEEEE. Full variable domain (outside the CDR3, taken from reference TRBV5-6 and TRBJ1-1): DAGVTQSPTHLIKTRGQQVTLRCSPKSGHDTVSWYQQALGQGPQFIFQYYEEEERQRGNFPDRFSGHQFPNYSSELNVNALLLGDSALYLCASSLDREGAFFGQGTRLTVV.

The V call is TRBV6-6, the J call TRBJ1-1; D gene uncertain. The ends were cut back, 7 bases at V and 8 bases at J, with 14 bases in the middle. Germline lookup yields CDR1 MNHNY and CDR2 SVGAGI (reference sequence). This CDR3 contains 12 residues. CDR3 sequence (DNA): TGTGCCAGCACCCCACCCTCCCCAGAAGCTTTCTTT. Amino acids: CASTPPSPEAFF.

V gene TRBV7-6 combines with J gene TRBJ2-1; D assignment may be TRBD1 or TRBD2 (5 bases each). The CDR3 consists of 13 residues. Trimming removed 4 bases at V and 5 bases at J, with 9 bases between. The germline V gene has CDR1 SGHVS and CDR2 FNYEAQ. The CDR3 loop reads CASSWGPNNEQFF. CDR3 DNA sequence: TGTGCCAGCAGCTGGGGACCAAACAATGAGCAGTTCTTC.

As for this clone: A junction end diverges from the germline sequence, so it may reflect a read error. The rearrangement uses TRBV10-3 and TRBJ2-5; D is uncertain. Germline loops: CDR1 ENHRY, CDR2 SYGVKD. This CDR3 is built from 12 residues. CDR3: CATSRLGETQYF. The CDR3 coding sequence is TGTGCCACCAGTCGGTTGGGGGAGACCCAGTACTTC.

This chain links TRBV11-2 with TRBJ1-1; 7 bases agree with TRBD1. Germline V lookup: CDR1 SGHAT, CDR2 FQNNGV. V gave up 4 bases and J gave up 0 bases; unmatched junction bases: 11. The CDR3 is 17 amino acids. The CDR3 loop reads CASSYRGTDPMNTEAFF. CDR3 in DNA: TGTGCCAGCAGCTATAGGGGGACAGACCCAATGAACACTGAAGCTTTCTTT. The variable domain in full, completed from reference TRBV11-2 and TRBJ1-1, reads EAGVAQSPRYKIIEKRQSVAFWCNPISGHATLYWYQQILGQGPKLLIQFQNNGVVDDSQLPKDRFSAERLKGVDSTLKIQPAKLEDSAVYLCASSYRGTDPMNTEAFFGQGTRLTVV.

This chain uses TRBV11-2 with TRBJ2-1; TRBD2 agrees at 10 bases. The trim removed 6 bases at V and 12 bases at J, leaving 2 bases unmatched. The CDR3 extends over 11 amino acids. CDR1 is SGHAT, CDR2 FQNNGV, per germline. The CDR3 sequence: CASSSSGRQFF. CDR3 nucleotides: TGTGCCAGCAGTTCTAGCGGGAGGCAGTTCTTC.

CDR3 bases: TGTGCCAGCAGTTCGGGACAGGGTAGCGAGCAGTACTTC. As protein: CASSSGQGSEQYF. The chain is built from TRBV6-6 and TRBJ2-7, with 9 nucleotides matching TRBD1. V shed 4 bases and J 6 bases; nucleotides not matched to a gene: 4. This CDR3 has 13 residues. Germline-derived CDR1 and CDR2 are MNHNY and SVGAGI (reference sequence).

The CDR3, as DNA: TGTGCCAGCAGCTACCGGACAGGGAAAGTGGAGCAGTACTTC. It translates to CASSYRTGKVEQYF. The rearrangement uses TRBV6-6 and TRBJ2-7, with TRBD1 matching 8 bases. This CDR3 contains 14 residues. The V and J ends lost 6 bases and 7 bases, in that order; junction bases with no gene match: 11. Germline V gives CDR1 MNHNY, CDR2 SVGAGI (reference sequence).

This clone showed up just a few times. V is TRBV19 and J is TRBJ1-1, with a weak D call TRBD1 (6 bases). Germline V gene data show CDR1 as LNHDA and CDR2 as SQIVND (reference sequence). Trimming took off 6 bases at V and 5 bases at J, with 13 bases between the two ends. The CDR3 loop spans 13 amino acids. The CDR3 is CASSSTGRTEAFF. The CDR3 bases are TGTGCCAGTAGCAGTACAGGGAGAACTGAAGCTTTCTTT. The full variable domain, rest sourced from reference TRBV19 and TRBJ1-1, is DGGITQSPKYLFRKEGQNVTLSCEQNLNHDAMYWYRQDPGQGLRLIYYSQIVNDFQKGDIAEGYSVSREKKESFPLTVTSAQKNPTAFYLCASSSTGRTEAFFGQGTRLTVV.

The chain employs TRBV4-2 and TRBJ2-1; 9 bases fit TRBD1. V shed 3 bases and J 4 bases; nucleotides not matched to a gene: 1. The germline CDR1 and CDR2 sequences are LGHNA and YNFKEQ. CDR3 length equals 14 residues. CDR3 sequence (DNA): TGTGCCAGCAGCCACGGACAGGGGTACAATGAGCAGTTCTTC. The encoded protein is CASSHGQGYNEQFF.

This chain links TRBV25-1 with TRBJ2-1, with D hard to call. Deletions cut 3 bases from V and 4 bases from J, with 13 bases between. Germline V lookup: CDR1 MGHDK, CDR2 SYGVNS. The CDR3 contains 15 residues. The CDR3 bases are TGTGCCAGCAGTGAGAGTAGCAGGCCATACAATGAGCAGTTCTTC. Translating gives CASSESSRPYNEQFF. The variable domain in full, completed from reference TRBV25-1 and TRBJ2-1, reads EADIYQTPRYLVIGTGKKITLECSQTMGHDKMYWYQQDPGMELHLIHYSYGVNSTEKGDLSSESTVSRIRTEHFPLTLESARPSHTSQYLCASSESSRPYNEQFFGPGTRLTVL.

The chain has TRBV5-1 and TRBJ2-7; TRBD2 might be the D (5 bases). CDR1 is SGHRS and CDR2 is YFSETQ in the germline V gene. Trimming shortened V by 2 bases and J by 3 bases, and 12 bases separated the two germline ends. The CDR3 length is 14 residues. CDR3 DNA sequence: TGCGCCAGCAGCTTTCTCCGGGGTGGCTACGAGCAGTACTTC. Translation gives CASSFLRGGYEQYF.

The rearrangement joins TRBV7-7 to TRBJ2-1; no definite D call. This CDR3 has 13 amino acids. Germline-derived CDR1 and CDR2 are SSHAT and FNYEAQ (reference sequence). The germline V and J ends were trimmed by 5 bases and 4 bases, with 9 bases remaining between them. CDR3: CASSRTAYNEQFF. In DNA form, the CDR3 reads TGTGCCAGCAGCCGTACCGCTTACAATGAGCAGTTCTTC.

CDR3 DNA sequence: TGTGCCAGCATCAGGACGGTAACCTACGAGCAGTACTTC. Its protein is CASIRTVTYEQYF. The chain recombines TRBV2 with TRBJ2-7; D gene unclear. Germline lookup yields CDR1 SNHLY and CDR2 FYNNEI. Deletions cut 7 bases from V and 2 bases from J, with 12 bases between. The CDR3 contains 13 residues.